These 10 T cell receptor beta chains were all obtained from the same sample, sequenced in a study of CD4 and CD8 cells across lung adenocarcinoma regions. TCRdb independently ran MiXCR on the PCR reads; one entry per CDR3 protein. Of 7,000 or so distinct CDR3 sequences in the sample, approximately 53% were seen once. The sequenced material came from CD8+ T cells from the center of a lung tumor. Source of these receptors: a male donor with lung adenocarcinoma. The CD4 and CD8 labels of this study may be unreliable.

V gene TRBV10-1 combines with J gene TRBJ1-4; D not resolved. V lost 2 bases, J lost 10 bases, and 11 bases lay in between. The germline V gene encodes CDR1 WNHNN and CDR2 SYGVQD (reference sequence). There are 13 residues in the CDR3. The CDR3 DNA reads TGCGCCAGCAGTGAGAAGGGCGGGAGAAAACTGTTTTTT. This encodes CASSEKGGRKLFF.

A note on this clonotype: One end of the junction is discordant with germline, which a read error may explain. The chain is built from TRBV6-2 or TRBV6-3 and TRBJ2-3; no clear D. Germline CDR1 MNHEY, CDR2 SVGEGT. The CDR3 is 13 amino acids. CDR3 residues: CARGLRPKDTQYF. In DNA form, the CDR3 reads TGTGCCAGGGGGTTGCGCCCCAAAGATACGCAGTATTTC.

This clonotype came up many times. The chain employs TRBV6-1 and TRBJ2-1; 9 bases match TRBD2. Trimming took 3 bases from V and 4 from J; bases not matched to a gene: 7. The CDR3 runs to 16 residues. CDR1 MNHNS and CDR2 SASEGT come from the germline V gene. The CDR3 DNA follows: TGTGCCAGCAGTGATCCAGCGGGGGGCGGTTACAATGAGCAGTTCTTC. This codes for CASSDPAGGGYNEQFF.

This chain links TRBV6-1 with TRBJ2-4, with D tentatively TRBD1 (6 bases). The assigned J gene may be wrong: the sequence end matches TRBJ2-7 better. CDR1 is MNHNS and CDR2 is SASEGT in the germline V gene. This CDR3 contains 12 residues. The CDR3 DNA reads TGTGCCAGCAGCGCGACAGGCTACGAGCAGTACTTC. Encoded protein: CASSATGYEQYF.

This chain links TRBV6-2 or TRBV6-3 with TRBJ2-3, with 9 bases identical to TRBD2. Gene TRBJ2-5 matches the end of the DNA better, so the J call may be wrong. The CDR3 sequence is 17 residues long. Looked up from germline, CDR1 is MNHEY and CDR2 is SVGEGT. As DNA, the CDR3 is TGTGCCAGCAGTTACGTTAGCGGGGGCCCGGACCAAGAGACCCAGTACTTC. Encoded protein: CASSYVSGGPDQETQYF.

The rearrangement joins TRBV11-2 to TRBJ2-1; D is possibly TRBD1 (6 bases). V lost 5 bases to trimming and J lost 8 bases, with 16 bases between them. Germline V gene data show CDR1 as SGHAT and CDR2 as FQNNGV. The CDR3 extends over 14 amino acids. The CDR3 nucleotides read TGTGCCAGCAGCCCCGGGACATTTAAGGATGAGCAGTTCTTC. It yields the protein CASSPGTFKDEQFF.

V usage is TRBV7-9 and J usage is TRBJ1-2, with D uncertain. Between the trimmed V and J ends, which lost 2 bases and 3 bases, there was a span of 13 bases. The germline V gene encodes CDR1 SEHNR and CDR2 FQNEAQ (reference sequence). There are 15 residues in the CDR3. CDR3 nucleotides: TGTGCCAGCAGCTTACTCACGGGAGGACACTATGGCTACACCTTC. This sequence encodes CASSLLTGGHYGYTF. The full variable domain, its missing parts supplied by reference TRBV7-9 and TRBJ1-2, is DTGVSQNPRHKITKRGQNVTFRCDPISEHNRLYWYRQTLGQGPEFLTYFQNEAQLEKSRLLSDRFSAERPKGSFSTLEIQRTEQGDSAMYLCASSLLTGGHYGYTFGSGTRLTVV.

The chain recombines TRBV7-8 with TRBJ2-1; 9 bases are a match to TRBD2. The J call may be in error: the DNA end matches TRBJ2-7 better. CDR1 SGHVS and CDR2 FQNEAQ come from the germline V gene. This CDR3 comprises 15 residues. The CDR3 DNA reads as TGTGCCAGCAGCTTGAGACTAGCGGAGACTTACGAGCAGTACTTC. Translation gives CASSLRLAETYEQYF.

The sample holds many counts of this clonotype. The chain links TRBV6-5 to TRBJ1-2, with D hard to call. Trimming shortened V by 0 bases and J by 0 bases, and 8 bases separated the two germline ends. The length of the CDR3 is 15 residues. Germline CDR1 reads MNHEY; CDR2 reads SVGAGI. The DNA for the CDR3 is TGTGCCAGCAGTTACTCGGCAGGAACTAACTATGGCTACACCTTC. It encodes CASSYSAGTNYGYTF.

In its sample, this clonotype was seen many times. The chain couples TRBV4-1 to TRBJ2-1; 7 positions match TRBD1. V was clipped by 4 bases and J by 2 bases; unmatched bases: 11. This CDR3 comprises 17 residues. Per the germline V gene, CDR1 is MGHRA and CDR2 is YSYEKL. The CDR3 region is CASSPWAGQGAYNEQFF. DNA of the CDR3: TGCGCCAGCAGCCCTTGGGCTGGGCAGGGGGCCTACAATGAGCAGTTCTTC.